The clone carrying this TCR beta chain was detected only a few times. This sample stems from a study of cytomegalovirus exposure and HLA in healthy donors. 60 Vbeta and 13 Jbeta primers were used in PCR. Assay: immunoSEQ multiplex PCR; the TCRdb copy retains only in-frame clones and omits some. Here the sample spans about 60,000 clones, around three quarters being singletons. The receptor was isolated from a woman in her fifties or sixties in good health and CMV-seropositive. The sequenced sample was PBMCs.

The CDR3 nucleotides read TGTGCCAGCAGCTTGGCCTATGGCTACACCTTC. Translation gives CASSLAYGYTF. The V and J genes are TRBV7-9 and TRBJ1-2; D is ambiguous. Germline V gives CDR1 SEHNR, CDR2 FQNEAQ (reference sequence). The CDR3 extends over 11 amino acids. V lost 3 bases to trimming and J lost 4 bases, with 3 bases between them.